A single T cell receptor beta chain is shown here with its context. No antigen is known for it. Germline V gene data show CDR1 as MNHEY and CDR2 as SMNVEV (reference sequence). V was pared by 6 bases and J by 0 bases, with 18 bases between. The length of the CDR3 is 17 residues. Sequencing used immunoSEQ multiplex PCR; TCRdb keeps in-frame clones, though not all of them. The sample lists 250,000 to 350,000 clones, approximately 87% seen once, with over 0.85% in the top ten. The sample belongs to a study of cytomegalovirus exposure and HLA in healthy donors. Study results and caveats: 150 to 200 TCR beta chains were listed as cytomegalovirus-associated.

The material sequenced was PBMCs. The V gene is TRBV27, the J gene TRBJ1-5, with a possible D match to TRBD1 (6 bases). This TCR was sampled from a woman aged 18-35 years in good health and CMV-seronegative. The CDR3 loop reads CASRPLLRGPSNQPQHF. CDR3 in DNA: TGTGCCAGCAGACCCCTCCTCAGGGGCCCTAGCAATCAGCCCCAGCATTTT.